This T cell receptor beta chain comes out of a study of T cell changes during pregnancy in multiple sclerosis. Turning to this clone: One end of the junction is discordant with germline, which a read error may explain.

This CDR3 is built from 17 residues. CDR1 and CDR2 from the germline V gene are SSHAT and FNYEAQ (reference sequence). Using immunoSEQ multiplex PCR, the repertoire was profiled, and TCRdb retains in-frame clones only, with some absent. The sample carries roughly 93,000 clones, about 90% recorded once. This rearrangement joins TRBV7-7 to TRBJ2-1, with 9 bases lining up with TRBD2. The specimen comprised peripheral blood, sampled after pregnancy. This receptor was taken from a female donor in good health, enrolled as a control in a pregnancy study. CDR3 sequence reads: CASSSYGGRAQVDEQFF. CDR3 DNA: TGTGCTAGCAGCAGCTACGGCGGGAGGGCCCAGGTGGATGAGCAGTTCTTC.